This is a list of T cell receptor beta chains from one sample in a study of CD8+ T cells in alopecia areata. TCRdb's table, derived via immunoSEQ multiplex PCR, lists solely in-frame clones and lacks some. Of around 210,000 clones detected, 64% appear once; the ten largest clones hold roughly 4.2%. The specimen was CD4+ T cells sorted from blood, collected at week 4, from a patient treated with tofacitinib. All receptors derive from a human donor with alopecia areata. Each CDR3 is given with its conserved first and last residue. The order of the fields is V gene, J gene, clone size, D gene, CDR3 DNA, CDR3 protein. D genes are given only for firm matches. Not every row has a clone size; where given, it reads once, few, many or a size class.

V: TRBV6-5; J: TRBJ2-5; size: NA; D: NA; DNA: TGTGCCAGCAGTTACGATCAGGGGAAGGGCCAAGAGACCCAGTACTTC; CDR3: CASSYDQGKGQETQYF
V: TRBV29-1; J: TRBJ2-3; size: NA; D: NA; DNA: TGCAGCGTTGCCCCACTTGGGGGCACAGATACGCAGTATTTT; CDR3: CSVAPLGGTDTQYF
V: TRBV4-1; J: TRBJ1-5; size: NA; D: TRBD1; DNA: TGCGCCAGCAGCTTGAGCCAGGGGGCCATTAGCAATCAGCCCCAGCATTTT; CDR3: CASSLSQGAISNQPQHF
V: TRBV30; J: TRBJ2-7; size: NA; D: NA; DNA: TGTGCCTGGAGTCCGGATTTTTACGAGCAGTACTTC; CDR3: CAWSPDFYEQYF
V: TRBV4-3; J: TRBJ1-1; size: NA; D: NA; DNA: TGCGCCAGCAGCCACCCCCCGAGGGCTGAAGCTTTCTTT; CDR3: CASSHPPRAEAFF
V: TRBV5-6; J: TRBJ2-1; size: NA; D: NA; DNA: TGTGCCAGCAGCTCTCACCCCTACTTTCAGGGTGGCTCCTACAATGAGCAGTTCTTC; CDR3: CASSSHPYFQGGSYNEQFF
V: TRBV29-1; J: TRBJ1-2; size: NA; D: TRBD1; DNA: TGCAGCGTTACCCAGGGACAGGTCTATGGCTACACCTTC; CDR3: CSVTQGQVYGYTF
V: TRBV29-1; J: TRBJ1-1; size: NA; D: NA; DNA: TGCAGCGTAAGTGGGGGGCCCCGCACTGAAGCTTTCTTT; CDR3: CSVSGGPRTEAFF
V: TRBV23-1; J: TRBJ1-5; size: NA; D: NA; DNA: TGCGCCAGCAGTCACCCCCTAACCCTTCGCAATCAGCCCCAGCATTTT; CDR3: CASSHPLTLRNQPQHF
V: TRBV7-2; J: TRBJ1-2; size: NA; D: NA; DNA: TGTGCCAGCAGCTCCGATTTGGCTGGCTACACCTTC; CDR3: CASSSDLAGYTF
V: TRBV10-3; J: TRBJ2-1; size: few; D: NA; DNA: TGTGCCATCAGCCCCGGGACCCGGGGGAATGAGCAGTTCTTC; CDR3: CAISPGTRGNEQFF
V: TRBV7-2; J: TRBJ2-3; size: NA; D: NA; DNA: TGTGCCAGCAGCTTCCGCCCGGGGAGCAGCACAGATACGCAGTATTTT; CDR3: CASSFRPGSSTDTQYF
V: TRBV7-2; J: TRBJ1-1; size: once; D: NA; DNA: TGTGCCAGCAGCCCCCGCGGGGGCACTGAAGCTTTCTTT; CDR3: CASSPRGGTEAFF
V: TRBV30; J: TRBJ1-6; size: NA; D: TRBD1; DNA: TGTGCCTGGAGAGGCGTTACCGGGACAGCTTATAATTCACCCCTCCACTTT; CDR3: CAWRGVTGTAYNSPLHF
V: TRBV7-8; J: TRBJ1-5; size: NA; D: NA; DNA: TGTGCCAGCAGCTTAGCCGGGACACCACATAATCAGCCCCAGCATTTT; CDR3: CASSLAGTPHNQPQHF
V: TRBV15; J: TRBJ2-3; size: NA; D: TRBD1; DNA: TGTGCCACCAGCGGCCCTGTGCAGGGGGCATTAAGCACAGATACGCAGTATTTT; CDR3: CATSGPVQGALSTDTQYF
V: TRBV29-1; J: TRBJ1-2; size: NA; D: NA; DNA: TGCAGCGTTGTTAGCAACTATGGCTACACCTTC; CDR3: CSVVSNYGYTF
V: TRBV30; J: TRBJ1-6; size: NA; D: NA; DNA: TGTGCCTGGAGTGGCCGGCTCGCCTATAATTCACCCCTCCACTTT; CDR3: CAWSGRLAYNSPLHF